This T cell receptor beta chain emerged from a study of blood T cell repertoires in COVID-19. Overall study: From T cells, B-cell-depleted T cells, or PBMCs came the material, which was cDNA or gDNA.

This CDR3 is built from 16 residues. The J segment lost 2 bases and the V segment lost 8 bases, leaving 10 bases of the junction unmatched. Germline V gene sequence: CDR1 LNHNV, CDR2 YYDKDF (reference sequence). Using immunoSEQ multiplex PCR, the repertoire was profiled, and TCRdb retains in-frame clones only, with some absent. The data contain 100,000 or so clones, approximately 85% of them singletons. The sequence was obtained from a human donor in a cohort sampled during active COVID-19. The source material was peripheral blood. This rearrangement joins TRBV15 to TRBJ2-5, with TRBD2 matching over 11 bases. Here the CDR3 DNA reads TGTGCCACCCAAGCCGGGACTAGCGGTGCACAAGAGACCCAGTACTTC. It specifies CATQAGTSGAQETQYF.